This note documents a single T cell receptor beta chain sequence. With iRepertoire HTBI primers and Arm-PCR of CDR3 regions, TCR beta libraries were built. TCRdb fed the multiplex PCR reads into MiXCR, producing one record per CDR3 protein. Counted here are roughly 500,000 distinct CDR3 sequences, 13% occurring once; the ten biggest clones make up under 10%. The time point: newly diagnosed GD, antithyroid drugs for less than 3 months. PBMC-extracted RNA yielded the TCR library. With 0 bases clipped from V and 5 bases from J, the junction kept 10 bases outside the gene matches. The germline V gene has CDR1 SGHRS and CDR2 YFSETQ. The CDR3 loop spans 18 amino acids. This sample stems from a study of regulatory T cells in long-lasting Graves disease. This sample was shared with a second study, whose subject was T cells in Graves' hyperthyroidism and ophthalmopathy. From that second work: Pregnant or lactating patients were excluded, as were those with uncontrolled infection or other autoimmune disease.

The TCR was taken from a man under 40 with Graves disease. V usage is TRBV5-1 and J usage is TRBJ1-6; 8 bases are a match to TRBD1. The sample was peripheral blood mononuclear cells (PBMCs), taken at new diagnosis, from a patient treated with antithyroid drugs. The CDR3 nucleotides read TGCGCCAGCAGCTTGGAGTCCCAGGGGGCTTCCGATAATTCACCCCTCCACTTT. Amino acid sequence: CASSLESQGASDNSPLHF. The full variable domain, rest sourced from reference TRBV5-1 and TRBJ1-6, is KAGVTQTPRYLIKTRGQQVTLSCSPISGHRSVSWYQQTPGQGLQFLFEYFSETQRNKGNFPGRFSGRQFSNSRSEMNVSTLELGDSALYLCASSLESQGASDNSPLHFGNGTRLTVT.